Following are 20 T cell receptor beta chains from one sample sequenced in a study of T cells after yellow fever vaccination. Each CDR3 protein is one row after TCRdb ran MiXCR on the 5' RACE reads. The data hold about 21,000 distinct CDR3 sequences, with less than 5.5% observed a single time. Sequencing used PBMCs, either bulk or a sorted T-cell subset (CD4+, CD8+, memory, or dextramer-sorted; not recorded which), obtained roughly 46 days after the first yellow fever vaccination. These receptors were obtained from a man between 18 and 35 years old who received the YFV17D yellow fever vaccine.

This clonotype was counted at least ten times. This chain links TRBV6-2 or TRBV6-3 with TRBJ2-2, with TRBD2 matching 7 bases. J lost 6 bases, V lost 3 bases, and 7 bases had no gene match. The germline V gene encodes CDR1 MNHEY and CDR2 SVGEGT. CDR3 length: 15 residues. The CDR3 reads CASSYPRGRAGELFF. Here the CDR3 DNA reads TGTGCCAGCAGTTATCCGCGGGGGAGGGCCGGGGAGCTGTTTTTT.

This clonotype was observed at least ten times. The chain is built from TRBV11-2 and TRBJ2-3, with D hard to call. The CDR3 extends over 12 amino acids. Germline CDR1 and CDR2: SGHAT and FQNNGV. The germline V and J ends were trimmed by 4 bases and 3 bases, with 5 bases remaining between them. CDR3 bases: TGTGCCAGCAGCTGGTCTACAGATACGCAGTATTTT. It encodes CASSWSTDTQYF.

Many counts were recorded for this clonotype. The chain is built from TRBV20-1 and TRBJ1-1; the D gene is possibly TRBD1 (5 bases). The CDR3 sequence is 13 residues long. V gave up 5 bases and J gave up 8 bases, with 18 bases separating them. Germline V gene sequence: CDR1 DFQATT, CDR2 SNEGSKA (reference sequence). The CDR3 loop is CSAEDRPREEAFF. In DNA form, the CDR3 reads TGCAGTGCTGAAGACAGACCACGAGAGGAAGCTTTCTTT.

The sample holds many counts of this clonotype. The CDR3 region is CASSRHDRAGTEAFF. In DNA, the CDR3 is TGTGCCAGCAGTCGCCATGACAGGGCCGGGACTGAAGCTTTCTTT. This chain connects TRBV12-3 or TRBV12-4 to TRBJ1-1; TRBD1 aligns across 7 bases. The CDR3 has 15 amino acids. The J segment lost 5 bases and the V segment lost 5 bases, leaving 11 bases of the junction unmatched.

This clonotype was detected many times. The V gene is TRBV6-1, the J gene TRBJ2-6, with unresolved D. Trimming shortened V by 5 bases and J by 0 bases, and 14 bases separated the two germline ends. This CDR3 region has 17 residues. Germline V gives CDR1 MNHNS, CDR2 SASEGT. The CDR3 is CASSRGLTSSGANVLTF. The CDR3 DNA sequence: TGTGCCAGCAGTCGAGGTCTCACCTCCTCTGGGGCCAACGTCCTGACTTTC.

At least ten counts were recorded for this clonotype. The chain's CDR3 is CASSRDGYGYTF. Written as DNA, the CDR3 is TGTGCCAGCAGTCGTGACGGCTATGGCTACACCTTC. The chain carries TRBV6-1 and TRBJ1-2; no clear D gene. Germline lookup yields CDR1 MNHNS and CDR2 SASEGT. V was shortened by 5 bases and J by 4 bases, with 8 bases between the two germline ends. The length of the CDR3 is 12 residues.

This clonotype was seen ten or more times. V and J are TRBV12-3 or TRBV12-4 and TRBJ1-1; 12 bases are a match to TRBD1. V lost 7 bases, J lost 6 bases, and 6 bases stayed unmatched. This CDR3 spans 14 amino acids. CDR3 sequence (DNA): TGTGCCAGCACCACAGGGACAGGGGGCTCTGAAGCTTTCTTT. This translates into CASTTGTGGSEAFF.

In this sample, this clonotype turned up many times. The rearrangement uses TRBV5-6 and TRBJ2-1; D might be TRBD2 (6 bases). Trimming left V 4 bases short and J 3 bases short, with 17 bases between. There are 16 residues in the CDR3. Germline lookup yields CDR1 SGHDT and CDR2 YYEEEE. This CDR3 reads CASSPDPGVLYNEQFF. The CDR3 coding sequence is TGTGCCAGCAGCCCTGATCCGGGGGTCCTCTACAATGAGCAGTTCTTC.

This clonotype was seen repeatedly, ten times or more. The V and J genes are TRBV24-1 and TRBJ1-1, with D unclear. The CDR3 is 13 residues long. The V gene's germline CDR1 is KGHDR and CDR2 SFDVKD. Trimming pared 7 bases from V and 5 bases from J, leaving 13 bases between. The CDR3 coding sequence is TGTGCCACCAGAACCCCTGCGGGAACTGAAGCTTTCTTT. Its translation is CATRTPAGTEAFF.

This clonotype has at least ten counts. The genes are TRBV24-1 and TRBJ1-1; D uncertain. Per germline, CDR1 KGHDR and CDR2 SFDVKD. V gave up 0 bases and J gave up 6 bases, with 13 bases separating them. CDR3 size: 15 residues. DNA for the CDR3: TGTGCCACCAGTGATTTGGGCACACTCAGGCCTGAAGCTTTCTTT. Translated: CATSDLGTLRPEAFF.

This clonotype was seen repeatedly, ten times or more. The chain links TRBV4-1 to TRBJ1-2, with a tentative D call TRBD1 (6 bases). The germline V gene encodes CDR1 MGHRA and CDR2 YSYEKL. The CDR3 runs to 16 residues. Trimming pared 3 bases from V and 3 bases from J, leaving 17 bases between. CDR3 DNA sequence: TGCGCCAGCAGCCAGAAGGGGGGCGTGGACGACTATGGCTACACCTTC. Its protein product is CASSQKGGVDDYGYTF.

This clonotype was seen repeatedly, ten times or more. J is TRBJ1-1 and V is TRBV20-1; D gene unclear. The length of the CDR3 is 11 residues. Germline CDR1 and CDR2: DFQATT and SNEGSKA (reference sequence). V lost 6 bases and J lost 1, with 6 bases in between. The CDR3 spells CSALRNTEAFF. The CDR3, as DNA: TGCAGTGCCCTTAGGAACACTGAAGCTTTCTTT.

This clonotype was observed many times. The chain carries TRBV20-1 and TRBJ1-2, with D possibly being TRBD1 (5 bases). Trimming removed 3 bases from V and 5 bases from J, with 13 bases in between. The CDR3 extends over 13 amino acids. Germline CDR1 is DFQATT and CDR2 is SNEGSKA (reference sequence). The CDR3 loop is CSASLTAFYGYTF. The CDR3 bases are TGCAGTGCTAGTTTGACAGCTTTTTATGGCTACACCTTC.

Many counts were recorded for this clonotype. CDR3 loop: CASSQSIGGVTDTQYF. CDR3 DNA sequence: TGTGCCAGCAGCCAATCCATAGGGGGCGTCACAGATACGCAGTATTTT. The chain carries TRBV16 and TRBJ2-3; 7 bases fit TRBD1. CDR3 length: 16 residues. Trimming at V came to 0 bases and at J to 2 bases, leaving 5 bases not matched to a gene. CDR1 is KGHSY, CDR2 FQNENV, per germline.

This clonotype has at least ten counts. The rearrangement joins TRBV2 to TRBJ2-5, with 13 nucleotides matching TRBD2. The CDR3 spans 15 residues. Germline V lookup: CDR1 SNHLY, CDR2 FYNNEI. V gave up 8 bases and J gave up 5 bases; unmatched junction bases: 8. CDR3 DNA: TGTGCCAGCGGATTAGGACTAGCGGGGGCTGAGACCCAGTACTTC. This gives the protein CASGLGLAGAETQYF. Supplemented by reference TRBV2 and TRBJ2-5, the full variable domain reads EPEVTQTPSHQVTQMGQEVILRCVPISNHLYFYWYRQILGQKVEFLVSFYNNEISEKSEIFDDQFSVERPDGSNFTLKIRSTKLEDSAMYFCASGLGLAGAETQYFGPGTRLLVL.

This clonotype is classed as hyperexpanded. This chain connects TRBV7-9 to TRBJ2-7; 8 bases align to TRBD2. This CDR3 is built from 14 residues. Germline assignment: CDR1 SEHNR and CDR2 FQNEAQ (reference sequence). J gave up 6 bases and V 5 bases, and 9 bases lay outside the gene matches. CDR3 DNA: TGTGCCAGCAGCGCCCCAGCGGGGGTCGGCGAGCAGTACTTC. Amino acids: CASSAPAGVGEQYF.

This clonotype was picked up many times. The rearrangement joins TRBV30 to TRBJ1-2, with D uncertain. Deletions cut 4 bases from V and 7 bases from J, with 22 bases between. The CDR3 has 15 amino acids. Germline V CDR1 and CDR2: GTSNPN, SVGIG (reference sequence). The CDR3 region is CAWKVKTLSPSGYTF. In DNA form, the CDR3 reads TGTGCCTGGAAGGTGAAGACCCTGTCGCCTTCTGGCTACACCTTC.

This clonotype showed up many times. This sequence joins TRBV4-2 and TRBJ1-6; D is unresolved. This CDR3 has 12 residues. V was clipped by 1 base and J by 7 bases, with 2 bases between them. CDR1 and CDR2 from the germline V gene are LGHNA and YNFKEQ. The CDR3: CASSQANSPLHF. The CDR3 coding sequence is TGTGCCAGCAGCCAAGCCAATTCACCCCTCCACTTT.

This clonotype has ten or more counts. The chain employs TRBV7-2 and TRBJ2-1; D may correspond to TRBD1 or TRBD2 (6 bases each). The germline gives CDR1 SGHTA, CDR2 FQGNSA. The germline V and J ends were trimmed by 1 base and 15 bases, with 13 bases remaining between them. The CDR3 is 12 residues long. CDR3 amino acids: CASSLGGGPLFF. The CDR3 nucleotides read TGTGCCAGCAGCTTAGGTGGGGGGCCCTTGTTCTTC. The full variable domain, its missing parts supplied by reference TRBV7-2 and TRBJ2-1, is GAGVSQSPSNKVTEKGKDVELRCDPISGHTALYWYRQSLGQGLEFLIYFQGNSAPDKSGLPSDRFSAERTGGSVSTLTIQRTQQEDSAVYLCASSLGGGPLFFGPGTRLTVL.

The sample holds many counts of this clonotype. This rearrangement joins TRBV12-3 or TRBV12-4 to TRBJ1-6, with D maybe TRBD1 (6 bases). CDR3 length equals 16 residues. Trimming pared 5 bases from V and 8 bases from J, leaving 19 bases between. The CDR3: CASSPSGVTRDSPLHF. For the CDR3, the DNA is TGTGCCAGCAGTCCGTCAGGGGTTACGAGGGATTCACCCCTCCACTTT.